This TCR beta chain was observed in a study of T-cell reconstitution after alpha-beta-depleted transplantation in children. Trimming stripped 5 bases from V and 0 bases from J, with 8 bases between. The CDR3 totals 13 residues. Germline CDR1 reads SEHNR; CDR2 reads FQNEAQ (reference sequence). This clonotype has a count of ten or more. What it recognizes is unknown. As it was prepared, the TCRbeta library received unique molecular identifiers. TCRdb re-derived calls from the PCR reads in MiXCR, one entry per CDR3 protein. Of fewer than 1 million distinct CDR3 sequences in the sample, approximately 15% were seen once. General study findings and limits: The study reportedly traced alpha-beta T cells about two months after transplant to several hundred expanded graft clones.

The clonotype comes from a male patient aged 10 to 17 who had a stem cell transplant for acute lymphoblastic leukemia, so the T cells may come from the graft donor. The sequences come from PBMCs, mostly from graft donor cells, collected 360 days after TCRalphabeta/CD19-depleted stem cell transplant. V is TRBV7-9 and J is TRBJ2-7, with D uncertain. The CDR3: CASSRDPSYEQYF. The CDR3 nucleotides read TGTGCCAGCAGCAGGGATCCCTCCTACGAGCAGTACTTC.